This record covers a single T cell receptor beta chain. The junction departs from the called germline gene at one end, perhaps through a read error. This sample's RNA came from whole unsorted tissue. This sample is part of a study of tumor and adjacent non-tumor tissue in lung cancer. Study details: There were roughly 11 adenocarcinoma, 2 squamous cell carcinoma and 1 small cell lung cancer cases.

Three rounds of nested PCR, following a modified ARM-PCR protocol, produced the TCRbeta library. TCRdb recomputed calls from the multiplex PCR reads with MiXCR, one row per CDR3 protein. The table records over 85,000 distinct CDR3 sequences, about 87% of them present only once. The CDR3 is made up of 16 amino acids. The germline V gene encodes CDR1 MDHEN and CDR2 SYDVKM. This chain links TRBV28 with TRBJ2-2; 10 nucleotides line up with TRBD2. Input material: lung tumor tissue. This TCR was sampled from a man between 65 and 85 years old with non-small cell lung cancer. The CDR3 nucleotides are TGTGCCAGCAGTGGGCTAGCGGGGGATAACATCGGGGAGCTGTTTTTT. Amino acid sequence: CASSGLAGDNIGELFF.